The 20 T cell receptor beta chains below come from one sample, sequenced in a study of T cell responses to AZD1222 COVID-19 vaccine. Profiled with immunoSEQ multiplex PCR; TCRdb holds only in-frame clones, not every one. The data hold approximately 79,000 clones, with 65% to 90% observed a single time. The sequences come from peripheral blood, collected on day 0 of AZD1222 vaccination. These receptors came from an adult in good health.

The rearrangement joins TRBV28 to TRBJ1-5; D call uncertain. Trimming left V 5 bases short and J 0 bases short, with 14 bases between. CDR1 is MDHEN and CDR2 is SYDVKM in the germline V gene. The CDR3 covers 16 residues. CDR3 region: CASSPSRQYSNQPQHF. CDR3 coding DNA: TGTGCCAGCAGTCCCTCCCGGCAGTATAGCAATCAGCCCCAGCATTTT. The full variable domain, with the rest looked up from reference TRBV28 and TRBJ1-5, is DVKVTQSSRYLVKRTGEKVFLECVQDMDHENMFWYRQDPGLGLRLIYFSYDVKMKEKGDIPEGYSVSREKKERFSLILESASTNQTSMYLCASSPSRQYSNQPQHFGDGTRLSIL.

This chain links TRBV2 with TRBJ2-7; D is unresolved. The CDR3 length is 14 residues. Germline CDR1 reads SNHLY; CDR2 reads FYNNEI. V was pared by 7 bases and J by 7 bases, with 20 bases between. CDR3 sequence (DNA): TGTGCCAGCATCCAAGACGGTATGGTTCGGGAGCAGTACTTC. Translating gives CASIQDGMVREQYF.

The genes are TRBV5-1 and TRBJ1-1; possible D gene TRBD1, 6 bases. The CDR3 contains 15 residues. V gave up 2 bases and J gave up 3 bases, with 14 bases separating them. Germline-derived CDR1 and CDR2 are SGHRS and YFSETQ. CDR3: CASSLEPGADTEAFF. CDR3 nucleotides: TGCGCCAGCAGCTTAGAGCCGGGGGCGGACACTGAAGCTTTCTTT.

V usage is TRBV28 and J usage is TRBJ2-3; tentatively, D is TRBD1 (5 bases). The CDR3 sequence is 13 residues long. V lost 3 bases to trimming and J lost 2 bases, with 6 bases between them. Per the germline V gene, CDR1 is MDHEN and CDR2 is SYDVKM. The CDR3 loop is CASSLDNTDTQYF. Written as DNA, the CDR3 is TGTGCCAGCAGTTTGGACAACACAGATACGCAGTATTTT.

This clone was observed a handful of times. The V and J genes are TRBV19 and TRBJ1-5; 9 bases are shared with TRBD1. Germline V gene sequence: CDR1 LNHDA, CDR2 SQIVND (reference sequence). With V trimmed by 4 bases and J by 0 bases, 4 bases remained unmatched. This CDR3 contains 16 residues. CDR3 residues: CASSTGTGSSNQPQHF. CDR3 in DNA: TGTGCCAGTAGTACCGGGACAGGGAGTAGCAATCAGCCCCAGCATTTT.

V is TRBV10-1 and J is TRBJ1-4; no reliable D call. The CDR3 is 16 residues long. Germline loops: CDR1 WNHNN, CDR2 SYGVQD (reference sequence). With 5 bases removed from V and 1 base from J, the gap between germline ends came to 14 bases. CDR3 region: CASSMAGSVTNEKLFF. CDR3 nucleotide sequence: TGCGCCAGCAGTATGGCGGGGTCGGTAACTAATGAAAAACTGTTTTTT.

The chain has TRBV7-9 and TRBJ1-6; maybe TRBD1 (6 bases). This CDR3 comprises 15 residues. Germline V gives CDR1 SEHNR, CDR2 FQNEAQ (reference sequence). The V end was cut by 1 base, the J end by 8 bases, with 12 bases between. CDR3 bases: TGTGCCAGCAGCTTAGGTTCCAGGGGTCATTCACCCCTCCACTTT. Translated, it gives CASSLGSRGHSPLHF. Supplemented by reference TRBV7-9 and TRBJ1-6, the full variable domain reads DTGVSQNPRHKITKRGQNVTFRCDPISEHNRLYWYRQTLGQGPEFLTYFQNEAQLEKSRLLSDRFSAERPKGSFSTLEIQRTEQGDSAMYLCASSLGSRGHSPLHFGNGTRLTVT.

The chain combines TRBV3-1 (or the pseudogene TRBV3-2) with TRBJ2-1, with D possibly matching TRBD2 (5 bases). Germline V gene sequence: CDR1 LGHDT, CDR2 YNNKEL (reference sequence). This CDR3 comprises 14 residues. V gave up 3 bases and J gave up 9 bases, with 15 bases separating them. CDR3: CASSQSQAEGEQFF. CDR3 in DNA: TGTGCCAGCAGCCAGTCTCAGGCAGAGGGTGAGCAGTTCTTC.

The chain combines TRBV19 with TRBJ2-5, with 12 bases fitting TRBD2. This CDR3 has 14 amino acids. Trimming cost V 4 bases and J 5 bases; bases outside gene matches: 2. Germline V gene lookup returns CDR1 LNHDA and CDR2 SQIVND (reference sequence). Here the CDR3 reads CASSKTSGSETQYF. In DNA, the CDR3 is TGTGCCAGTAGTAAGACTAGCGGGAGTGAGACCCAGTACTTC.

The V call is TRBV10-1, the J call TRBJ2-2; TRBD2 agrees at 10 bases. CDR1 and CDR2 (germline): WNHNN, SYGVQD (reference sequence). CDR3 length equals 18 residues. Trimming cost V 0 bases and J 1 base; bases outside gene matches: 5. CDR3 bases: TGCGCCAGCAGTGAGTCGTTACTAGCGGGGAGGAACACCGGGGAGCTGTTTTTT. Its protein is CASSESLLAGRNTGELFF.

J is TRBJ2-1 and V is TRBV28; possible D gene TRBD2, 6 bases. V lost 3 bases and J lost 10, with 13 bases in between. The CDR3 runs 13 residues. Germline V lookup: CDR1 MDHEN, CDR2 SYDVKM. In DNA form, the CDR3 reads TGTGCCAGCAGTTTCCTTGCGGGGATAGAGCAGTTCTTC. The encoded protein is CASSFLAGIEQFF.

The V gene is TRBV6-5, the J gene TRBJ2-5; 7 bases agree with TRBD1. Looked up from germline, CDR1 is MNHEY and CDR2 is SVGAGI. V was clipped by 2 bases and J by 5 bases; unmatched bases: 5. The CDR3 loop spans 14 amino acids. CDR3 sequence (DNA): TGTGCCAGCAGTTACGGCGACAGGGTGGAGACCCAGTACTTC. This gives the protein CASSYGDRVETQYF.

The rearrangement joins TRBV7-3 to TRBJ2-5; D not certain. Germline V lookup: CDR1 SGHTA, CDR2 FQGTGA. The V end was cut by 9 bases, the J end by 13 bases, with 12 bases between. The length of the CDR3 is 9 residues. The CDR3, as DNA: TGTGCCAGGGTAAGGACGATGTACTTC. Residues: CARVRTMYF.

This clone was recorded a few times. The chain combines TRBV5-8 with TRBJ1-3; no reliable D call. The CDR3 has 15 amino acids. V lost 4 bases and J lost 0, with 11 bases in between. Per the germline V gene, CDR1 is SGHTS and CDR2 is YDEGEE. The CDR3 DNA is TGTGCCAGCAGCGTCCACCGGTTCTCTGGAAACACCATATATTTT. Translating gives CASSVHRFSGNTIYF.

The rearrangement uses TRBV19 and TRBJ2-5, with TRBD2 matching 7 bases. The CDR3 totals 16 residues. With 3 bases clipped from V and 5 bases from J, the junction kept 12 bases outside the gene matches. Germline loops: CDR1 LNHDA, CDR2 SQIVND (reference sequence). The DNA of the CDR3 is TGTGCCAGTAGTATGGGGCTAGCGGTGGAGTTGGAGACCCAGTACTTC. Protein product: CASSMGLAVELETQYF.

The chain has TRBV5-8 and TRBJ1-4, with 8 bases matching TRBD1. The ends lost 0 bases at V and 0 bases at J; junction bases unmatched: 7. In germline, CDR1 is SGHTS, CDR2 YDEGEE. The CDR3 is 18 residues long. CDR3 bases: TGTGCCAGCAGCTTGGGACCGGGACAGGAGGCAACTAATGAAAAACTGTTTTTT. Protein product: CASSLGPGQEATNEKLFF.

The chain links TRBV2 to TRBJ1-4; 8 bases agree with TRBD1. CDR1 is SNHLY and CDR2 is FYNNEI in the germline V gene. The junction had 7 bases not matched to a gene; V was cut back by 6 bases and J by 7 bases. This CDR3 has 14 residues. Written as DNA, the CDR3 is TGTGCCAGCAGCGGACAGGGTCGGGGTGAAAAACTGTTTTTT. The encoded protein is CASSGQGRGEKLFF.

The chain has TRBV11-2 and TRBJ2-1, with D possibly matching TRBD1 (5 bases). The V gene's germline CDR1 is SGHAT and CDR2 FQNNGV. The ends were cut back, 4 bases at V and 0 bases at J, with 13 bases in the middle. The CDR3 totals 16 residues. The CDR3 region has the DNA TGTGCCAGCAGCTCAGAAAAAGGGGACTCCTACAATGAGCAGTTCTTC. Encoded protein: CASSSEKGDSYNEQFF.

V usage is TRBV12-5 and J usage is TRBJ2-1, with D hard to call. Germline loops: CDR1 LGHNT, CDR2 FRNRAP. The CDR3 runs to 14 residues. V dropped 7 bases and J dropped 5 bases, with 15 bases sitting between them. The CDR3: CASAPRWAHNEQFF. The CDR3 DNA sequence: TGTGCTAGTGCCCCCCGGTGGGCTCACAATGAGCAGTTCTTC.

The V gene is TRBV5-1, the J gene TRBJ1-2; D gene unclear. V was clipped by 0 bases and J by 3 bases, with 18 bases between them. The CDR3 has 17 residues. Germline-derived CDR1 and CDR2 are SGHRS and YFSETQ. The CDR3 nucleotides are TGCGCCAGCAGCTTGGTTGTCTCGGTTGGAGAACACTATGGCTACACCTTC. Translation gives CASSLVVSVGEHYGYTF.